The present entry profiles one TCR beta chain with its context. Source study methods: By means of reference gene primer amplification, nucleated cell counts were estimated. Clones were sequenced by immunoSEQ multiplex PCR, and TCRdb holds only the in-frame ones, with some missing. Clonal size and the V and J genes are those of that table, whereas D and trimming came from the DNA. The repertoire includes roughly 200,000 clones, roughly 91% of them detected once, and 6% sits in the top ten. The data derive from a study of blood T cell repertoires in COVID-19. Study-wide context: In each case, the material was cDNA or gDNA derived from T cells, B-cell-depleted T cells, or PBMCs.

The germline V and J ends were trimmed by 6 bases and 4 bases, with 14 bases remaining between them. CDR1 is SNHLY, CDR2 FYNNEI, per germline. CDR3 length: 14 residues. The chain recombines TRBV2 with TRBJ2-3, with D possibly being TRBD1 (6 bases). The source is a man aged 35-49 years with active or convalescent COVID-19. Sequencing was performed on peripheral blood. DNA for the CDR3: TGTGCCAGCAGAACAAACAGGGATGCAGATACGCAGTATTTT. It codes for CASRTNRDADTQYF.